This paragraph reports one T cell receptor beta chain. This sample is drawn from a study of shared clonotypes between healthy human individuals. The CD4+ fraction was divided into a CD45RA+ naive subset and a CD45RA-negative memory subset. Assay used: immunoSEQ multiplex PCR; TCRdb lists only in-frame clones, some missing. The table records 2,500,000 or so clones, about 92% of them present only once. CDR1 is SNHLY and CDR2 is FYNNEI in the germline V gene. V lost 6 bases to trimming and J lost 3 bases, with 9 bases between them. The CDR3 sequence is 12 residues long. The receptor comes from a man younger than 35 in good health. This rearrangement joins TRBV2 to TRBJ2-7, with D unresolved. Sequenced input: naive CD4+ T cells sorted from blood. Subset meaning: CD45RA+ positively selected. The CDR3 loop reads CASRQLDYEQYF. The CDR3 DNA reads TGTGCCAGCAGGCAACTTGACTACGAGCAGTACTTC.